These 29 T cell receptor beta chains were all obtained from the same sample, sequenced in a study of T cells after yellow fever vaccination. TCRdb redid the calling of the 5' RACE reads with MiXCR, one entry per CDR3 protein. The sample holds around 300,000 distinct CDR3 sequences, 10% to 15% seen once. The material sequenced was CD4+ T cells sorted from PBMCs, taken 45 days after the yellow fever booster vaccination. The receptor source for this set is a man aged 25 to 40 who received the YFV17D yellow fever vaccine.

This clonotype was seen repeatedly, ten times or more. The V gene is TRBV20-1, the J gene TRBJ2-7; D possibly matches TRBD1 or TRBD2 (5 bases each). V was pared by 0 bases and J by 0 bases, with 18 bases between. CDR3 size: 17 residues. Germline V CDR1 and CDR2: DFQATT, SNEGSKA (reference sequence). The CDR3 DNA sequence: TGCAGTGCTAGAGATGTCCAGGGAAGGACTGGCTCCTACGAGCAGTACTTC. As protein: CSARDVQGRTGSYEQYF.

This clonotype was counted between two and nine times. The chain employs TRBV11-2 and TRBJ2-3; 8 nucleotides align to TRBD2. CDR1 is SGHAT and CDR2 is FQNNGV in the germline V gene. The trim removed 5 bases at V and 4 bases at J, leaving 20 bases unmatched. CDR3 length: 19 amino acids. The CDR3 is CASSPLTGGGSMGADTQYF. CDR3 sequence (DNA): TGTGCCAGCAGCCCGTTGACGGGAGGGGGATCAATGGGCGCAGATACGCAGTATTTT. The full variable domain, rest sourced from reference TRBV11-2 and TRBJ2-3, is EAGVAQSPRYKIIEKRQSVAFWCNPISGHATLYWYQQILGQGPKLLIQFQNNGVVDDSQLPKDRFSAERLKGVDSTLKIQPAKLEDSAVYLCASSPLTGGGSMGADTQYFGPGTRLTVL.

DNA for the CDR3: TGTGCCAGCAGTGAAACACAGGGATTAGCTAATGAAAAACTGTTTTTT. This gives the protein CASSETQGLANEKLFF. This chain joins TRBV2 and TRBJ1-4; the D gene is possibly TRBD1 (6 bases). In germline, CDR1 is SNHLY, CDR2 FYNNEI. This CDR3 spans 16 amino acids. Trimming stripped 2 bases from V and 3 bases from J, with 13 bases between.

This clonotype turned up a few times. V is TRBV7-2 and J is TRBJ2-7; no firm D call. CDR3 size: 13 residues. The ends were cut back, 1 base at V and 4 bases at J, with 8 bases in the middle. The germline gives CDR1 SGHTA, CDR2 FQGNSA. CDR3 protein: CASSLVPVYEQYF. Written as DNA, the CDR3 is TGTGCCAGCAGCTTAGTGCCTGTATACGAGCAGTACTTC.

This chain links TRBV20-1 with TRBJ2-5; D call uncertain. This CDR3 contains 14 residues. Deletions cut 6 bases from V and 0 bases from J, with 14 bases between. Germline V CDR1 and CDR2: DFQATT, SNEGSKA (reference sequence). The CDR3 region has the DNA TGCAGTGCGCGGACCCCGGTAAACCAAGAGACCCAGTACTTC. This encodes CSARTPVNQETQYF.

This clonotype was observed a few times. The rearrangement links TRBV7-2 to TRBJ2-3, with D perhaps TRBD1 or TRBD2 (6 bases each). CDR3 length: 15 residues. V lost 5 bases and J 5 bases, leaving 17 bases between the germline ends. Germline-derived CDR1 and CDR2 are SGHTA and FQGNSA. CDR3 amino acids: CASSRESGGGDTQYF. Written as DNA, the CDR3 is TGTGCCAGCAGCCGAGAGAGCGGAGGGGGAGATACGCAGTATTTT.

The rearrangement links TRBV12-3 or TRBV12-4 to TRBJ1-5, with unresolved D. V lost 4 bases, J lost 3 bases, and 7 bases lay in between. This CDR3 is built from 13 residues. The CDR3 spells CASSWVNNQPQHF. The CDR3 coding sequence is TGTGCCAGCAGTTGGGTGAACAATCAGCCCCAGCATTTT.

This chain joins TRBV30 and TRBJ2-3; D not certain. CDR3 size: 15 residues. Trimming left V 4 bases short and J 2 bases short, with 16 bases between. Germline V gene sequence: CDR1 GTSNPN, CDR2 SVGIG (reference sequence). CDR3: CAWTRASRITDTQYF. CDR3 nucleotides: TGTGCCTGGACCCGGGCGTCCCGGATCACAGATACGCAGTATTTT.

The V call is TRBV29-1, the J call TRBJ2-3, with 9 bases that match TRBD2. The ends lost 7 bases at V and 4 bases at J; junction bases unmatched: 12. The CDR3 is 15 amino acids. CDR1 and CDR2 (germline): SQVTM, ANQGSEA. CDR3 loop: CSATLAGVGADTQYF. The CDR3 nucleotides are TGCAGCGCCACCTTAGCGGGAGTTGGCGCAGATACGCAGTATTTT.

This rearrangement joins TRBV20-1 to TRBJ2-7; 8 bases agree with TRBD2. The CDR3 contains 15 residues. Trimming removed 3 bases from V and 7 bases from J; junction bases left unmatched: 14. Germline V gene data show CDR1 as DFQATT and CDR2 as SNEGSKA (reference sequence). In DNA form, the CDR3 reads TGCAGTGCTAGTTTTACTAGCGGCCTCCTGGGAGAGCAGTACTTC. It yields the protein CSASFTSGLLGEQYF.

In its sample, this clonotype was seen many times. The V call is TRBV27, the J call TRBJ2-1; a possible D gene is TRBD1 (5 bases). Germline-derived CDR1 and CDR2 are MNHEY and SMNVEV (reference sequence). This CDR3 spans 15 amino acids. V lost 5 bases, J lost 2 bases, and 13 bases lay in between. DNA for the CDR3: TGTGCCAGCAGTAAATCTAGGGGCACCTACAATGAGCAGTTCTTC. This encodes CASSKSRGTYNEQFF.

Only a few counts were recorded for this clonotype. This chain joins TRBV6-1 and TRBJ2-7; tentative D call: TRBD1 (6 bases). The CDR3 spans 15 residues. Germline values: CDR1 MNHNS, CDR2 SASEGT. V gave up 6 bases and J gave up 2 bases, with 17 bases separating them. The DNA of the CDR3 is TGTGCCAGCAGGACCGGACAGCTACTCACCTACGAGCAGTACTTC. Translated: CASRTGQLLTYEQYF.

The chain employs TRBV1 and TRBJ2-5; the D call TRBD2 from the table was never checked on the DNA. TRBV1 is designated a pseudogene. The length of the CDR3 is 12 residues. CDR3: CTSSTRSETQYF. CDR3 sequence (DNA): TGCACCAGCAGTACTAGGTCGGAGACCCAGTACTTC.

Only a few counts were recorded for this clonotype. V usage is TRBV5-1 and J usage is TRBJ2-2; 10 nucleotides match TRBD2. The CDR3 consists of 19 residues. Germline CDR1 SGHRS, CDR2 YFSETQ. The V gene end was trimmed by 0 bases and the J gene end by 6 bases; junction bases not matched to a gene: 14. The DNA for the CDR3 is TGCGCCAGCAGCTTGGCGGGGACCCGGGCTAGCGGGAGATCCGGGGAGCTGTTTTTT. Amino acids: CASSLAGTRASGRSGELFF.

This clonotype has a handful of counts. The chain recombines TRBV30 with TRBJ2-5, with no clear D. The CDR3 contains 14 residues. V lost 2 bases, J lost 2 bases, and 12 bases lay in between. Germline V CDR1 and CDR2: GTSNPN, SVGIG (reference sequence). In DNA form, the CDR3 reads TGTGCCTGGAGTTTGTTCGGCTTACAAGAGACCCAGTACTTC. Its protein product is CAWSLFGLQETQYF. The full variable domain, rest sourced from reference TRBV30 and TRBJ2-5, is SQTIHQWPATLVQPVGSPLSLECTVEGTSNPNLYWYRQAAGRGLQLLFYSVGIGQISSEVPQNLSASRPQDRQFILSSKKLLLSDSGFYLCAWSLFGLQETQYFGPGTRLLVL.

The chain joins TRBV24-1 to TRBJ2-1; a weak D match, TRBD1 (5 bases). Between the trimmed V and J ends, which lost 0 bases and 7 bases, there was a span of 12 bases. The CDR3 consists of 15 residues. The germline CDR1 and CDR2 sequences are KGHDR and SFDVKD. In nucleotides, the CDR3 is TGTGCCACCAGTGATTTGGGACAACCTGGGAATGAGCAGTTCTTC. Translation gives CATSDLGQPGNEQFF.

The J gene is TRBJ2-2, the V gene TRBV9; D is uncertain. The germline CDR1 and CDR2 sequences are SGDLS and YYNGEE. V gave up 4 bases and J gave up 4 bases, with 5 bases separating them. This CDR3 has 12 amino acids. CDR3 nucleotide sequence: TGTGCCAGCAGCTCCCGCACCGGGGAGCTGTTTTTT. Protein sequence: CASSSRTGELFF.

In its sample, this clonotype was seen a few times. The CDR3 reads CASSTADWGDIQYF. The CDR3 DNA sequence: TGCGCCAGCAGCACCGCGGACTGGGGGGACATTCAGTACTTC. The chain links TRBV5-1 to TRBJ2-4; maybe TRBD2 (6 bases). Germline V CDR1 and CDR2: SGHRS, YFSETQ. The CDR3 length is 14 residues. Deletions cut 4 bases from V and 8 bases from J, with 16 bases between.

This clonotype has only a few counts. V and J are TRBV7-8 and TRBJ1-1; D unresolved. CDR1 is SGHVS and CDR2 is FQNEAQ in the germline V gene. This CDR3 is built from 13 residues. Trimming took 4 bases from V and 1 from J, leaving 7 bases between them. Here the CDR3 reads CASSYTANTEAFF. The CDR3 DNA reads TGTGCCAGCAGCTACACAGCGAACACTGAAGCTTTCTTT.

This clonotype was seen a few times. This sequence joins TRBV10-2 and TRBJ1-1; D perhaps matches TRBD1 (6 bases). Looked up from germline, CDR1 is WSHSY and CDR2 is SAAADI. The CDR3 sequence is 15 residues long. Trimming pared 8 bases from V and 3 bases from J, leaving 19 bases between. In DNA, the CDR3 is TGCGCCAGCGCCAACCGACCGGGACATTACACTGAAGCTTTCTTT. Amino acid sequence: CASANRPGHYTEAFF.

This clonotype was recorded a few times. The chain couples TRBV4-3 to TRBJ2-1; 7 bases match TRBD1. CDR3 length: 17 residues. J lost 4 bases, V lost 1 base, and 10 bases had no gene match. Looked up from germline, CDR1 is LGHNA and CDR2 is YSLEER. The CDR3 spells CASSQGASGTVYNEQFF. The CDR3 DNA sequence: TGCGCCAGCAGCCAAGGGGCCTCCGGGACAGTATACAATGAGCAGTTCTTC.

The chain has TRBV6-2 or TRBV6-3 and TRBJ2-7; tentatively, D is TRBD2 (5 bases). CDR3 length: 12 residues. Germline-derived CDR1 and CDR2 are MNHEY and SVGEGT. The V gene lost 6 bases and the J gene lost 2 bases, with 8 bases spanning the gap. CDR3 protein: CASREVAYEQYF. The CDR3 DNA follows: TGTGCCAGCAGGGAGGTAGCCTACGAGCAGTACTTC.

V gene TRBV7-9 combines with J gene TRBJ2-6; no clear D gene. With 4 bases removed from V and 0 bases from J, the gap between germline ends came to 7 bases. The CDR3 is 15 residues long. Germline V gene sequence: CDR1 SEHNR, CDR2 FQNEAQ (reference sequence). The CDR3 nucleotides are TGTGCCAGCAGCTCCACTACCTCTGGGGCCAACGTCCTGACTTTC. It specifies CASSSTTSGANVLTF.

This clonotype was seen repeatedly, ten times or more. The chain combines TRBV29-1 with TRBJ2-1; 7 bases are shared with TRBD2. J lost 8 bases, V lost 3 bases, and 4 bases had no gene match. Germline CDR1 and CDR2: SQVTM and ANQGSEA. The CDR3 runs 12 residues. In DNA form, the CDR3 reads TGCAGCGTTGACGCGGGAGTCGATGAGCAGTTCTTC. This sequence encodes CSVDAGVDEQFF.

The chain combines TRBV12-3 or TRBV12-4 with TRBJ2-7, with a tentative D call TRBD1 (7 bases). V was shortened by 5 bases and J by 4 bases, with 15 bases between the two germline ends. The CDR3 consists of 14 residues. CDR3 region: CASSLQGGRYEQYF. The CDR3 DNA sequence: TGTGCCAGCAGTCTTCAGGGGGGTAGATACGAGCAGTACTTC.

The rearrangement uses TRBV6-5 and TRBJ2-7, with a possible D match to TRBD1 (6 bases). The CDR3 spans 14 residues. In germline, CDR1 is MNHEY, CDR2 SVGAGI. V was clipped by 4 bases and J by 1 base, with 11 bases between them. The CDR3: CASSSFRGSYEQYF. The CDR3 nucleotides are TGTGCCAGCAGTTCTTTCAGGGGTTCCTACGAGCAGTACTTC.

The CDR3: CASSVWTDTEAFF. Written as DNA, the CDR3 is TGTGCCAGCAGCGTATGGACGGACACTGAAGCTTTCTTT. The chain links TRBV7-2 to TRBJ1-1; D is uncertain. Germline assignment: CDR1 SGHTA and CDR2 FQGNSA. V was cut by 5 bases and J by 3 bases, with 10 bases left in between. The CDR3 consists of 13 residues.

For this clonotype: A read error may explain this, as a much larger clone is one base away. V gene TRBV6-5 combines with J gene TRBJ1-2, with D maybe TRBD1 (5 bases). There are 14 residues in the CDR3. Looked up from germline, CDR1 is MNHEY and CDR2 is SVGAGI. The CDR3, as DNA: TGTGCCAGCAGTTACTCGGGGGGGAACTATCGCTACACCTTC. Translating gives CASSYSGGNYRYTF.

V gene TRBV12-3 or TRBV12-4 combines with J gene TRBJ1-2; tentative D call: TRBD1 (5 bases). V was clipped by 3 bases and J by 9 bases, with 14 bases between them. This CDR3 is 13 amino acids long. DNA for the CDR3: TGTGCCAGCAGTTTGGGACTGCTAGAGAGCTACACCTTC. Translation gives CASSLGLLESYTF.